A selection of T cell receptor beta chains follows, all from one sample in a study of blood T cell repertoires in COVID-19. Method: immunoSEQ multiplex PCR; TCRdb's copy keeps in-frame clones and lacks some. Here the sample spans under 200,000 clones, roughly four fifths being singletons. Sequenced input: peripheral blood. Every receptor here comes from a human donor in a cohort sampled during active COVID-19. Both conserved end residues are part of each CDR3. Fields, in order: D gene, J gene, clone size, V gene, CDR3 DNA, CDR3 protein. The D gene is left open where the match is weak. Rows give clone size only sometimes, using once, few, many, or a class for an expanded clone.

TRBD1,TRBJ1-2,NA,TRBV14,TGTGCCAGCCAGGGGGCGGGAGGCTACACCTTC,CASQGAGGYTF
NA,TRBJ1-4,NA,TRBV5-1,TGCGCCAGCAGCTTGGGGCAGGGTAATGAAAAACTGTTTTTT,CASSLGQGNEKLFF
NA,TRBJ2-7,NA,TRBV7-9,TGTGCCAGCAGCCCCCGCGCAGGGATCGACGAGCAGTACTTC,CASSPRAGIDEQYF
TRBD1,TRBJ1-2,NA,TRBV6-5,TGTGCCAGCAGTTCTGCAGGGGGTCGGGCTAACTATGGCTACACCTTC,CASSSAGGRANYGYTF
NA,TRBJ2-2,NA,TRBV12-3/TRBV12-4,TGTGCCAGCAGTTTTACCGGGTACGGGGAGCTGTTTTTT,CASSFTGYGELFF
NA,TRBJ2-7,few,TRBV20-1,TGCAGTGCTAGCAGGGGTTGGGAGCAGTACTTC,CSASRGWEQYF
TRBD1,TRBJ2-7,NA,TRBV5-6,TGTGCCAGCATCCCGGGACAGGGGGGAAACGAGCAGTACTTC,CASIPGQGGNEQYF
TRBD1,TRBJ2-7,NA,TRBV28,TGTGCCAGCAGTGCTCCGGGACAGGTAACCTACGAGCAGTACTTC,CASSAPGQVTYEQYF
TRBD1,TRBJ1-1,NA,TRBV18,TGTGCCAGCTCACGGACAGGGAACACTGAAGCTTTCTTT,CASSRTGNTEAFF
TRBD1,TRBJ1-3,NA,TRBV19,TGTGCCAGTAGTATGCACAGGGGGACTGGAAACACCATATATTTT,CASSMHRGTGNTIYF
TRBD2,TRBJ2-3,many,TRBV2,TGTGCCAGCAGTAATAGCGGGGTAGCGGTAGATACGCAGTATTTT,CASSNSGVAVDTQYF
TRBD1,TRBJ2-7,NA,TRBV3-1/TRBV3-2,TGTGCCAGCAGCCAAGGTCCGGACAGGGGGCCTTACGAGCAGTACTTC,CASSQGPDRGPYEQYF
TRBD1,TRBJ2-6,NA,TRBV9,TGTGCCAGCAGCCCCCCGAGGGGACAGGGTTCTGGGGCCAACGTCCTGACTTTC,CASSPPRGQGSGANVLTF
NA,TRBJ1-2,NA,TRBV27,TGTGCCAGCAGTTTCGGGGTGGACTATGGCTACACCTTC,CASSFGVDYGYTF
TRBD2,TRBJ2-1,NA,TRBV12-5,TGTGCTAGTGGTTTGGTACTGCCGAACGTCGGTAGCGGGTCCTCCTACAATGAGCAGTTCTTC,CASGLVLPNVGSGSSYNEQFF
TRBD1,TRBJ1-2,NA,TRBV4-2,TGTGCCAGCAGCCAGATAACGACAGGGGATTCCTATGGCTACACCTTC,CASSQITTGDSYGYTF
TRBD1,TRBJ1-5,few,TRBV3-1/TRBV3-2,TGTGCCAGCAGCCAGTATGACAGGGACAATCAGCCCCAGCATTTT,CASSQYDRDNQPQHF
NA,TRBJ2-7,once,TRBV27,TGTGCCAGCAGTTTGCACCCGAGCTCCTACGAGCAGTACTTC,CASSLHPSSYEQYF
TRBD1,TRBJ2-5,NA,TRBV6-5,TGTGCCAGCAGTCCCACAGGGGCTGGAGAGACCCAGTACTTC,CASSPTGAGETQYF
TRBD2,TRBJ2-2,NA,TRBV2,TGTGCCAGCAGGGTGACTAGCGGGAGGGACACCGGGGAGCTGTTTTTT,CASRVTSGRDTGELFF
TRBD2,TRBJ2-7,NA,TRBV11-2,TGTGCCAGCAGCTGGACTAGCGGGGGCTACGAGCAGTACTTC,CASSWTSGGYEQYF
NA,TRBJ2-3,NA,TRBV19,TGTGCCAGTAGGGGGGGGGCCCCCACAGATACGCAGTATTTT,CASRGGAPTDTQYF
TRBD2,TRBJ2-1,NA,TRBV7-8,TGTGCCAGCAGCTTAGGACTAGCGGGAGTGTTGAATGAGCAGTTCTTC,CASSLGLAGVLNEQFF
TRBD2,TRBJ2-1,NA,TRBV7-2,TGTGCCAGCAGCATAACTAGCGGGAGTTCCTCCTACAATGAGCAGTTCTTC,CASSITSGSSSYNEQFF
NA,TRBJ2-5,few,TRBV7-2,TGTGCCAGCAGCTCCCCGCCTCGGGGGGAGACCCAGTACTTC,CASSSPPRGETQYF
NA,TRBJ1-5,NA,TRBV7-2,TGTGCCAGCAGCTTAGTGTCCTCGTCGCCCCAGCATTTT,CASSLVSSSPQHF
TRBD2,TRBJ2-1,NA,TRBV4-1,TGCGCCAGCAGCCAAGAGAGCGGGAGTTTCAATGAGCAGTTCTTC,CASSQESGSFNEQFF
NA,TRBJ2-7,few,TRBV7-9,TGTGCCAGCAGCTTCAGTGGACAGCCCTACGAGCAGTACTTC,CASSFSGQPYEQYF
TRBD2,TRBJ2-7,NA,TRBV6-5,TGTGCCAGCCATGAGGGAACGGGGGGGGCCTACGAGCAGTACTTC,CASHEGTGGAYEQYF
NA,TRBJ2-7,NA,TRBV4-1,TGCGCCAGCAGCCCCCGGGTCTCCTACGAGCAGTACTTC,CASSPRVSYEQYF
TRBD1,TRBJ2-7,once,TRBV5-1,TGCGCCAGCAGCTTCGCAGGGGGAGCCTACGAGCAGTACTTC,CASSFAGGAYEQYF
NA,TRBJ2-7,NA,TRBV15,TGTGCCACCAGCTACGACAGTTACGAGCAGTACTTC,CATSYDSYEQYF
NA,TRBJ1-3,NA,TRBV6-6,TGTGCCAGCAGTTATTCGGGGGGGGGCTCTGGAAACACCATATATTTT,CASSYSGGGSGNTIYF
NA,TRBJ2-7,NA,TRBV12-2,TGTGCAAGTCGCTTAGCGGCGGATCGTTTGCGGAGCGAGCAGTACTTC,CASRLAADRLRSEQYF
NA,TRBJ2-1,once,TRBV4-3,TGCGCCAGCAGCCAAGATCTGGAGGTCAATGAGCAGTTCTTC,CASSQDLEVNEQFF
NA,TRBJ2-7,NA,TRBV13,TGTGCCAGCAGCCCCTCGGGGGAGCAGTACTTC,CASSPSGEQYF
TRBD1,TRBJ1-1,NA,TRBV7-2,TGTGCCAGCAGCGCCTACAGGGGCGGGAACACTGAAGCTTTCTTT,CASSAYRGGNTEAFF
TRBD1,TRBJ2-7,NA,TRBV11-3,TGTGCCAGCAGCTTAAACCGGGACAGGGCCTCCTACGAGCAGTACTTC,CASSLNRDRASYEQYF
TRBD2,TRBJ2-2,NA,TRBV7-9,TGTGCCAGCAGCTCCCAGCGGGGGGTCGGGGAGCTGTTTTTT,CASSSQRGVGELFF
TRBD1,TRBJ2-7,NA,TRBV11-3,TGTGCCAGCAGCTCTCCGGGACAGGGGATCTACGAGCAGTACTTC,CASSSPGQGIYEQYF
NA,TRBJ2-6,NA,TRBV24-1,TGTGCCACCAGTGATCCCGGACAGGGGGCCAACGTCCTGACTTTC,CATSDPGQGANVLTF
NA,TRBJ1-4,NA,TRBV14,TGTGCCAGCAGCCCCAGGATAGGTACAACTAATGAAAAACTGTTTTTT,CASSPRIGTTNEKLFF
NA,TRBJ1-2,NA,TRBV25-1,TGTGCCAGCAGTTTTGGGATCGGACTCAGCTATGGCTACACCTTC,CASSFGIGLSYGYTF
TRBD2,TRBJ2-7,NA,TRBV18,TGTGCCAGCTCACCCCCTAGCGGGACCTTCTACGAGCAGTACTTC,CASSPPSGTFYEQYF
TRBD1,TRBJ1-6,NA,TRBV7-9,TGTGCCAGCAGCACCGGGACAGGGAATTCACCCCTCCACTTT,CASSTGTGNSPLHF
NA,TRBJ2-1,NA,TRBV28,TGTGCCAGCAGTTTACCTCTAGTTGCGGTTGAGCAGTTCTTC,CASSLPLVAVEQFF
NA,TRBJ2-7,once,TRBV7-9,TGTGCCAGCAGCCCAGGGACCTACGAGCAGTACTTC,CASSPGTYEQYF
TRBD1,TRBJ1-4,NA,TRBV7-6,TGTGCCAGCAGCTTAACAGACAGGGGTAATGAAAAACTGTTTTTT,CASSLTDRGNEKLFF
TRBD2,TRBJ2-7,NA,TRBV28,TGTGCCAGCAGTTTGTTGCCGCTAGCGGGAGGGGAGCAGTACTTC,CASSLLPLAGGEQYF
NA,TRBJ1-1,NA,TRBV27,TGTGCCAGCAGTTCCTCCCTGGGGAGGAACACTGAAGCTTTCTTT,CASSSSLGRNTEAFF
TRBD1,TRBJ1-1,NA,TRBV19,TGTGCCAGTAGTACCGCGACAGGGCGTCGCTTTTGGGCTTTCTTT,CASSTATGRRFWAFF
NA,TRBJ2-5,NA,TRBV29-1,TGCAGCGTTGTAGGGGTGGGTGAGACCCAGTACTTC,CSVVGVGETQYF
NA,TRBJ1-2,NA,TRBV2,TGTGCCAGCAGTGGAGTGAGAGGGAAGAACTATGGCTACACCTTC,CASSGVRGKNYGYTF
NA,TRBJ1-6,few,TRBV10-1,TGCGCCAGCAGCTCCGGCGGGCAAAAAAATTCACCCCTCCACTTT,CASSSGGQKNSPLHF
NA,TRBJ2-1,NA,TRBV7-3,TGTGCCAGCAGCTTAGGGGCAAACAATGAGCAGTTCTTC,CASSLGANNEQFF